One and the same sample provided the 32 T cell receptor beta chains below, sequenced in a study of human T cells and chemical hapten exposure. TCRdb ran MiXCR on the RACE reads and lists one entry per CDR3 protein. This table holds around 150,000 distinct CDR3 sequences, roughly 15% found once. As for time point: patch test 1, 2 weeks after DPC sensitization. The sample's treatment: therapeutic diphenylcyclopropenone sensitization with weekly scalp DPC. The sequences come from whole blood, collected in connection with sensitization to the hapten diphenylcyclopropenone (DPC). The source of these receptors is a woman aged 25 to 39 with alopecia areata. Some clones in this sample may be carry-over from other donors' samples.

This clonotype was found a few times. The rearrangement uses TRBV20-1 and TRBJ1-4, with 11 bases fitting TRBD1. This CDR3 region has 13 residues. J lost 12 bases, V lost 6 bases, and 9 bases had no gene match. Germline V gives CDR1 DFQATT, CDR2 SNEGSKA (reference sequence). The CDR3 loop reads CSAEDRGRLELFF. Here the CDR3 DNA reads TGCAGTGCAGAGGACAGGGGGCGTCTAGAACTGTTTTTT.

J is TRBJ2-6 and V is TRBV15; a possible D gene is TRBD1 (5 bases). The germline V gene encodes CDR1 LNHNV and CDR2 YYDKDF (reference sequence). The CDR3 is 18 amino acids. Trimming pared 0 bases from V and 2 bases from J, leaving 14 bases between. CDR3 coding DNA: TGTGCCACCAGCAGAGAGGGCAGGGAACCTCCTGGGGCCAACGTCCTGACTTTC. This gives the protein CATSREGREPPGANVLTF.

Many counts were recorded for this clonotype. This rearrangement joins TRBV7-9 to TRBJ2-4; D not certain. With 2 bases removed from V and 8 bases from J, the gap between germline ends came to 7 bases. Germline CDR1 reads SEHNR; CDR2 reads FQNEAQ (reference sequence). The CDR3 consists of 12 residues. The DNA for the CDR3 is TGTGCCAGCAGCTTACGTTCCGACATTCAGTACTTC. It encodes CASSLRSDIQYF.

V gene TRBV6-4 combines with J gene TRBJ2-2; D is unclear. The CDR3 totals 13 residues. Trimming took off 3 bases at V and 6 bases at J, with 8 bases between the two ends. CDR1 and CDR2 (germline): MRHNA, SNTAGT. Written as DNA, the CDR3 is TGTGCCAGCAGTGAAGGACCCGCCGGGGAGCTGTTTTTT. It codes for CASSEGPAGELFF.

The CDR3, as DNA: TGTGCCACCAGCAGAGATAAGAATTCACCCCTCCACTTT. Protein product: CATSRDKNSPLHF. The chain links TRBV15 to TRBJ1-6, with unresolved D. V lost 0 bases and J 7 bases, leaving 4 bases between the germline ends. CDR3 length: 13 residues. The V gene's germline CDR1 is LNHNV and CDR2 YYDKDF (reference sequence).

In its sample, this clonotype was seen a few times. The V call is TRBV4-2, the J call TRBJ2-7; D gene unclear. With 1 base removed from V and 5 bases from J, the gap between germline ends came to 6 bases. Germline V gene sequence: CDR1 LGHNA, CDR2 YNFKEQ. CDR3 length: 12 amino acids. As DNA, the CDR3 is TGTGCCAGCAGCCAAGGAGTAAACGAGCAGTACTTC. Its protein is CASSQGVNEQYF.

This clonotype came up a few times. The rearrangement links TRBV20-1 to TRBJ2-3; 9 bases are shared with TRBD1. The CDR3 runs 16 residues. Trimming took 0 bases from V and 4 from J; bases not matched to a gene: 8. The germline gives CDR1 DFQATT, CDR2 SNEGSKA (reference sequence). CDR3 nucleotides: TGCAGTGCTAGAGATTATGGGACAGGGAGCGCAGATACGCAGTATTTT. Translation gives CSARDYGTGSADTQYF.

The chain has TRBV7-8 and TRBJ2-1; D is unclear. Between the trimmed V and J ends, which lost 1 base and 9 bases, there was a span of 4 bases. This CDR3 spans 11 amino acids. Germline V gene lookup returns CDR1 SGHVS and CDR2 FQNEAQ. The CDR3 region is CASSLGIEQFF. The CDR3 DNA sequence: TGTGCCAGCAGCTTAGGGATTGAGCAGTTCTTC.

The chain carries TRBV6-2 or TRBV6-3 and TRBJ2-2; 7 bases fit TRBD2. Germline V gene sequence: CDR1 MNHEY, CDR2 SVGEGT. With 6 bases clipped from V and 1 base from J, the junction kept 5 bases outside the gene matches. CDR3 length equals 15 residues. In DNA, the CDR3 is TGTGCCAGCAGACAAAGCGGGATGAACACCGGGGAGCTGTTTTTT. Translated: CASRQSGMNTGELFF.

The chain has TRBV5-1 and TRBJ1-4, with D hard to call. V lost 2 bases and J 3 bases, leaving 11 bases between the germline ends. This CDR3 comprises 15 residues. Germline V gene sequence: CDR1 SGHRS, CDR2 YFSETQ. The CDR3 loop is CASSFGRAANEKLFF. As DNA, the CDR3 is TGCGCCAGCAGCTTTGGACGCGCGGCTAATGAAAAACTGTTTTTT.

The genes are TRBV4-3 and TRBJ1-1; the D is unclear. Per the germline V gene, CDR1 is LGHNA and CDR2 is YSLEER. The V and J ends lost 1 base and 1 base respectively, with 7 bases between them. The CDR3 covers 14 residues. CDR3 protein: CASSQVLGNTEAFF. For the CDR3, the DNA is TGCGCCAGCAGCCAAGTTTTGGGGAACACTGAAGCTTTCTTT.

This clonotype was seen repeatedly, ten times or more. The gene calls are TRBV9 and TRBJ1-2, with TRBD1 matching over 7 bases. From germline, CDR1 is SGDLS and CDR2 YYNGEE. Trimming at V came to 3 bases and at J to 8 bases, leaving 28 bases not matched to a gene. The length of the CDR3 is 20 residues. The DNA for the CDR3 is TGTGCCAGCAGCGCACAGACAGGGTCGCCCATACATTTGCAGGGGAGGGGCTACACCTTC. Its protein product is CASSAQTGSPIHLQGRGYTF. Using reference TRBV9 and TRBJ1-2 for the parts outside the CDR3, the full variable domain is DSGVTQTPKHLITATGQRVTLRCSPRSGDLSVYWYQQSLDQGLQFLIQYYNGEERAKGNILERFSAQQFPDLHSELNLSSLELGDSALYFCASSAQTGSPIHLQGRGYTFGSGTRLTVV.

In this sample, this clonotype turned up a few times. The chain combines TRBV12-3 or TRBV12-4 with TRBJ2-1; tentative D call: TRBD2 (5 bases). Trimming removed 6 bases at V and 11 bases at J, with 14 bases between. The CDR3 runs 12 residues. CDR3 protein: CASSPGYGKQFF. The DNA of the CDR3 is TGTGCCAGCAGCCCGGGGTACGGGAAGCAGTTCTTC.

The gene calls are TRBV11-2 and TRBJ2-7; weak D call: TRBD1 (6 bases). CDR3 length: 16 amino acids. The germline V gene has CDR1 SGHAT and CDR2 FQNNGV. V was clipped by 2 bases and J by 0 bases, with 14 bases between them. The CDR3 reads CASSLMAWTASYEQYF. CDR3 nucleotide sequence: TGTGCCAGCAGCTTAATGGCCTGGACAGCCTCCTACGAGCAGTACTTC.

This clonotype was counted only a few times. V usage is TRBV5-1 and J usage is TRBJ2-7; a possible D gene is TRBD2 (6 bases). There are 15 residues in the CDR3. Germline V gives CDR1 SGHRS, CDR2 YFSETQ. V was trimmed by 4 bases and J by 3 bases, leaving 17 bases between them. The CDR3 is CASSPAGSGVYEQYF. DNA of the CDR3: TGCGCCAGCAGCCCCGCAGGTAGCGGAGTCTACGAGCAGTACTTC. The complete variable domain, with remaining parts taken from reference TRBV5-1 and TRBJ2-7, reads KAGVTQTPRYLIKTRGQQVTLSCSPISGHRSVSWYQQTPGQGLQFLFEYFSETQRNKGNFPGRFSGRQFSNSRSEMNVSTLELGDSALYLCASSPAGSGVYEQYFGPGTRLTVT.

In this sample, this clonotype turned up a few times. The chain recombines TRBV3-1 with TRBJ2-2; D possibly corresponds to TRBD2 (6 bases). V was shortened by 4 bases and J by 7 bases, with 13 bases between the two germline ends. CDR1 and CDR2 from the germline V gene are LGHDT and YNNKEL (reference sequence). The CDR3 spans 14 residues. CDR3 in DNA: TGTGCCAGCAGCCCACCGGGCGGGGTCGGGGAGCTGTTTTTT. This sequence encodes CASSPPGGVGELFF.

CDR3 protein: CASSVYTDLYGYTF. The CDR3 DNA sequence: TGTGCCAGCAGCGTCTACACGGACCTCTATGGCTACACCTTC. The V and J genes are TRBV6-1 and TRBJ1-2; D uncertain. V was shortened by 6 bases and J by 4 bases, with 15 bases between the two germline ends. Per germline, CDR1 MNHNS and CDR2 SASEGT. The CDR3 runs to 14 residues.

The sample holds a few counts of this clonotype. The V call is TRBV19, the J call TRBJ1-5; a possible D gene is TRBD1 (5 bases). With 6 bases removed from V and 4 bases from J, the gap between germline ends came to 10 bases. CDR3 size: 13 residues. Germline V CDR1 and CDR2: LNHDA, SQIVND (reference sequence). DNA for the CDR3: TGTGCCAGTAGGCTCGACAGAAATCAGCCCCAGCATTTT. It codes for CASRLDRNQPQHF.

A few counts support this clonotype. The chain combines TRBV3-1 with TRBJ2-1; 11 nucleotides match TRBD2. V was pared by 5 bases and J by 8 bases, with 11 bases of the junction left unmatched. CDR3 size: 16 residues. The germline CDR1 and CDR2 sequences are LGHDT and YNNKEL (reference sequence). The CDR3 sequence: CASSVRVSGGAHEQFF. CDR3 DNA: TGTGCCAGCAGCGTTCGAGTTAGCGGGGGGGCCCATGAGCAGTTCTTC.

In this sample, this clonotype turned up many times. V and J are TRBV29-1 and TRBJ2-1, with 9 positions matching TRBD2. This CDR3 is built from 13 residues. Germline lookup yields CDR1 SQVTM and CDR2 ANQGSEA. J gave up 11 bases and V 0 bases, and 5 bases lay outside the gene matches. The CDR3 here is CSVEEREGFQQFF. The CDR3 coding sequence is TGCAGCGTTGAAGAGCGGGAGGGCTTTCAGCAGTTCTTC.

V is TRBV12-3 or TRBV12-4 and J is TRBJ2-7; the D gene is possibly TRBD1 (6 bases). This CDR3 has 14 residues. Between the trimmed V and J ends, which lost 8 bases and 0 bases, there was a span of 14 bases. CDR3 sequence reads: CASGQTGTSYEQYF. CDR3 sequence (DNA): TGTGCCAGCGGCCAGACAGGTACCTCCTACGAGCAGTACTTC.

This clonotype was counted many times. The J gene is TRBJ2-3, the V gene TRBV18; tentatively, D is TRBD2 (5 bases). In germline, CDR1 is KGHSH, CDR2 LQKENI. The CDR3 covers 14 residues. V lost 4 bases and J lost 0, with 8 bases in between. CDR3 coding DNA: TGTGCCAGCTCACAAGGACTGAGCACAGATACGCAGTATTTT. It yields the protein CASSQGLSTDTQYF. Combining the CDR3 with reference TRBV18 and TRBJ2-3 gives the whole variable domain NAGVMQNPRHLVRRRGQEARLRCSPMKGHSHVYWYRQLPEEGLKFMVYLQKENIIDESGMPKERFSAEFPKEGPSILRIQQVVRGDSAAYFCASSQGLSTDTQYFGPGTRLTVL.

As to this clonotype: The junction and the germline gene differ at one end; a read error may be behind it. The V gene is TRBV6-6, the J gene TRBJ1-1, with TRBD1 as a possible D gene (5 bases). This CDR3 contains 15 residues. CDR1 MNHNY and CDR2 SVGAGI come from the germline V gene (reference sequence). DNA of the CDR3: TGTGCCGGCAGTTCCGCCGCGGGGGAGGGGACTGAAGCTTTCTTT. It specifies CAGSSAAGEGTEAFF.

This chain joins TRBV11-3 and TRBJ2-2, with D possibly being TRBD1 (5 bases). The germline V gene has CDR1 SGHNT and CDR2 YENEEA. The CDR3 extends over 14 amino acids. Trimming left V 4 bases short and J 6 bases short, with 12 bases between. The CDR3 coding sequence is TGTGCCAGCAGCTCCCGACAGAGAGCCGGGGAGCTGTTTTTT. This codes for CASSSRQRAGELFF.

This clonotype has a count of ten or more. The chain is built from TRBV20-1 and TRBJ2-1; 7 bases line up with TRBD2. Trimming cost V 2 bases and J 3 bases; bases outside gene matches: 10. This CDR3 is built from 16 residues. Germline V gene data show CDR1 as DFQATT and CDR2 as SNEGSKA (reference sequence). The CDR3 DNA sequence: TGCAGTGCTAGACAGGAAACTAGCGTTCGCTACAATGAGCAGTTCTTC. Its protein is CSARQETSVRYNEQFF.

This clonotype was seen a few times. This chain connects TRBV20-1 to TRBJ1-1; no reliable D call. The CDR3 is made up of 13 amino acids. V lost 3 bases and J 6 bases, leaving 14 bases between the germline ends. Germline V gene lookup returns CDR1 DFQATT and CDR2 SNEGSKA (reference sequence). The CDR3, as DNA: TGCAGTGCTAGTCCCCCCGGGAGCGCTGAAGCTTTCTTT. Translating gives CSASPPGSAEAFF.

This clonotype was detected only a few times. The rearrangement joins TRBV12-3 or TRBV12-4 to TRBJ1-4; TRBD1 matches 7 bases. The CDR3 contains 14 residues. V gave up 6 bases and J gave up 8 bases; unmatched junction bases: 9. This CDR3 reads CASRSTGPGEKLFF. In DNA, the CDR3 is TGTGCCAGCAGGTCGACAGGGCCGGGCGAAAAACTGTTTTTT.

This clonotype was seen a handful of times. CDR3 protein: CASTGTAIWGYTF. CDR3 in DNA: TGTGCCAGCACCGGGACAGCAATATGGGGCTACACCTTC. The chain carries TRBV28 and TRBJ1-2; 7 bases are a match to TRBD1. Germline CDR1 MDHEN, CDR2 SYDVKM. Trimming at V came to 7 bases and at J to 8 bases, leaving 10 bases not matched to a gene. CDR3 length: 13 amino acids.

This chain uses TRBV7-8 with TRBJ2-7; D possibly corresponds to TRBD1 (5 bases). Germline V gives CDR1 SGHVS, CDR2 FQNEAQ. CDR3 length equals 16 residues. Trimming removed 1 base from V and 2 bases from J, with 15 bases in between. This chain's CDR3 is CASSLELTGSPYEQYF. The CDR3 nucleotides read TGTGCCAGCAGCTTAGAGCTAACAGGCTCCCCCTACGAGCAGTACTTC.

This rearrangement joins TRBV12-3 or TRBV12-4 to TRBJ1-4; 8 bases fit TRBD1. The V gene end was trimmed by 4 bases and the J gene end by 0 bases; junction bases not matched to a gene: 1. The CDR3 runs 15 residues. CDR3 nucleotide sequence: TGTGCCAGCAGTTGGGGACAGGCAACTAATGAAAAACTGTTTTTT. Translating gives CASSWGQATNEKLFF.

The J gene is TRBJ2-3, the V gene TRBV28, with 7 bases that match TRBD1. This CDR3 comprises 12 residues. Per the germline V gene, CDR1 is MDHEN and CDR2 is SYDVKM. The CDR3 coding sequence is TGTGTTATCGGACAGGGCACAGATACGCAGTATTTT. Translating gives CVIGQGTDTQYF.

V usage is TRBV28 and J usage is TRBJ2-1, with D tentatively TRBD1 or TRBD2 (5 bases each). Germline V CDR1 and CDR2: MDHEN, SYDVKM. CDR3 size: 17 residues. Trimming shortened V by 5 bases and J by 3 bases, and 20 bases separated the two germline ends. The CDR3 spells CASSTGWGRTNYNEQFF. DNA of the CDR3: TGTGCCAGCAGTACTGGGTGGGGGAGAACTAACTACAATGAGCAGTTCTTC.